This T cell receptor (beta chain) was profiled in a study of cytomegalovirus exposure and HLA in healthy donors. Study-level points and caveats: Later analysis identified several of the most significant clusters that appeared linked to common viral pathogens. In a later analysis, a missense DCLRE1C variant was linked to TCR beta V- and J-gene trimming. For most TCR beta V segments, an earlier analysis put the productive rate at about 87% or about 30% of the time. Most subjects' HLA-A and HLA-B alleles were reportedly predicted from TCR beta sequences.

Germline V gene data show CDR1 as SGDLS and CDR2 as YYNGEE. CDR3 length: 17 amino acids. V was pared by 2 bases and J by 1 base, with 16 bases between. Concerning this clone itself: Its antigen is currently unknown.

The study ran its PCR with 60 Vbeta and 13 Jbeta primers. Sequenced by immunoSEQ multiplex PCR; TCRdb stores in-frame clones only, minus some. The data contain approximately 150,000 clones, 79% of them seen just once; the ten biggest clones take up roughly 6.8%. This receptor was taken from a middle-aged man in good health and CMV-seropositive. Material: PBMCs. The chain carries TRBV9 and TRBJ2-1; possibly TRBD2 for D (6 bases). DNA of the CDR3: TGTGCCAGCAGCGTCCCATTAGCGGAACCTTCCTACAATGAGCAGTTCTTC. Translating it yields CASSVPLAEPSYNEQFF.